This T cell receptor beta chain comes out of a study of blood T cells in healthy people across ages. Comments on this clonotype: Antigen specificity is unknown.

Study-level results: Aged donors had fewer naive CD4+ cells and lower diversity than long-lived donors. Observed TCR beta diversity per million T cells went down as age went up. This fall followed a roughly linear course with age.

Through a sample-barcoded 5' primer and a J-beta primer mix, a second PCR was run for roughly 7 to 11 cycles. In TCRdb, the 5' RACE reads were re-called with MiXCR into one record per CDR3 protein. The sample carries some 900,000 distinct CDR3 sequences, around 49% recorded once. No fewer than 6 million PBMCs went into each sample. Material: blood. The TCR sequence derives from a man younger than 40 in good health.

CDR3 in amino acids: CSAGLAGGRSYEQYF. CDR3 nucleotide sequence: TGCAGTGCCGGACTAGCGGGGGGCCGCTCCTACGAGCAGTACTTC. The J gene is TRBJ2-5, the V gene TRBV20-1; the match to TRBD2 covers 14 bases. The DNA end is more similar to TRBJ2-7, so the J call may be wrong. Germline lookup yields CDR1 DFQATT and CDR2 SNEGSKA (reference sequence). The CDR3 sequence is 15 residues long.